Detailed here is one TCR beta chain. The target antigen is unknown. This sample is drawn from a study of cytotoxic CD8 clonotypes in ibrutinib-treated CLL. About the research overall: Among responders, about 24 were partial and 2 complete; after median around 68 months, roughly 14 stayed remitted and approximately 12 progressed.

Overall study results and limits: Clonality rose at ibrutinib response and fell back toward baseline at progression. Clonotypes that were public were uncommon, and they contracted or stayed stable on treatment.

Depths of 1 in 200,000 to 1 in 1 million T cells were the sequencing target. This table comes from immunoSEQ multiplex PCR, and its TCRdb copy is limited to in-frame clones, with some not included. The sample contains about 50,000 clones, roughly 63% of which appear only once. Germline CDR1 is LNHDA and CDR2 is SQIVND (reference sequence). Trimming took 3 bases from V and 0 from J, leaving 8 bases between them. The length of the CDR3 is 14 residues. The starting material was PBMCs, obtained after 24 months of ibrutinib treatment. The V gene is TRBV19, the J gene TRBJ1-1; no firm D call. This sequence originates from a human donor with chronic lymphocytic leukemia. The CDR3 is CASSIEGVNTEAFF. The CDR3 nucleotides read TGTGCCAGTAGTATCGAGGGCGTGAACACTGAAGCTTTCTTT.